These 17 T cell receptor beta chains came from one sample sequenced in a study of regulatory T cells in long-lasting Graves disease. Library construction for TCR beta used iRepertoire HTBI primers and Arm-PCR of CDR3 regions. MiXCR, run by TCRdb on the multiplex PCR reads, gives a single entry per CDR3 protein. Of roughly 320,000 distinct CDR3 sequences listed, 16% are singletons. Time point in this sample: newly diagnosed GD, antithyroid drugs for less than 3 months. Following extraction of RNA from PBMCs, that RNA was used to make the TCR library. These data also featured in a second study, about T cells in Graves' hyperthyroidism and ophthalmopathy.

The material was peripheral blood mononuclear cells (PBMCs), obtained at new diagnosis, from a patient treated with antithyroid drugs. Receptors originate from a man in his forties with Graves disease.

This clonotype was seen many times. The chain combines TRBV18 with TRBJ1-6; TRBD1 agrees at 9 bases. Germline-derived CDR1 and CDR2 are KGHSH and LQKENI. The CDR3 loop spans 16 amino acids. V trimming: 2 bases; J trimming: 10 bases; junction bases outside the gene matches: 9. CDR3 loop: CASSPTGQGIRSPLHF. DNA of the CDR3: TGTGCCAGCTCACCAACGGGACAGGGTATTCGATCACCCCTCCACTTT.

This clonotype was detected only a few times. V is TRBV5-1 and J is TRBJ2-5; 9 bases are a match to TRBD2. V gave up 0 bases and J gave up 2 bases; unmatched junction bases: 5. The CDR3 loop spans 16 amino acids. Germline lookup yields CDR1 SGHRS and CDR2 YFSETQ. The CDR3 DNA follows: TGCGCCAGCAGCTTGGGGGCTAGCGGGGAACAAGAGACCCAGTACTTC. The encoded protein is CASSLGASGEQETQYF.

The chain uses TRBV4-1 and TRBJ1-2; no clear D. Trimming took 4 bases from V and 7 from J, leaving 19 bases between them. The V gene's germline CDR1 is MGHRA and CDR2 YSYEKL. CDR3 length equals 15 residues. The chain's CDR3 is CASSPNPNEGGGYTF. Written as DNA, the CDR3 is TGCGCCAGCAGCCCTAATCCTAACGAAGGTGGTGGCTACACCTTC.

In its sample, this clonotype was seen many times. This chain uses TRBV6-1 with TRBJ2-7; D not certain. Germline V gene data show CDR1 as MNHNS and CDR2 as SASEGT. Trimming removed 10 bases from V and 3 bases from J, with 16 bases in between. This CDR3 has 13 amino acids. The CDR3 DNA follows: TGTGCCATTCGAGACGGCTTGGGCTACGAGCAGTACTTC. Protein sequence: CAIRDGLGYEQYF.

This clonotype showed up just a few times. The chain links TRBV6-2 or TRBV6-3 to TRBJ2-5, with a weak D call TRBD1 (5 bases). The length of the CDR3 is 16 residues. Germline V gene sequence: CDR1 MNHEY, CDR2 SVGEGT. V lost 6 bases to trimming and J lost 4 bases, with 21 bases between them. The CDR3 nucleotides are TGTGCCAGCAGCCCCTTGAAGGCCAGGGTGGGAGAGACCCAGTACTTC. Encoded protein: CASSPLKARVGETQYF.

The sample holds many counts of this clonotype. The chain joins TRBV6-1 to TRBJ2-2, with D possibly being TRBD2 (5 bases). Germline V CDR1 and CDR2: MNHNS, SASEGT. V lost 6 bases and J lost 8, with 19 bases in between. The CDR3 consists of 15 residues. The CDR3 is CASSPLKDSLGELFF. The CDR3 DNA is TGTGCCAGCAGCCCCTTGAAGGACTCACTGGGGGAGCTGTTTTTT.

This clonotype was seen ten or more times. The chain's CDR3 is CASSPTGDGEKLFF. CDR3 nucleotide sequence: TGTGCCAGCAGTCCTACAGGGGATGGTGAAAAACTGTTTTTT. The rearrangement uses TRBV27 and TRBJ1-4, with TRBD1 identical over 7 bases. CDR3 length: 14 amino acids. V lost 5 bases, J lost 7 bases, and 7 bases stayed unmatched. Germline CDR1 is MNHEY and CDR2 is SMNVEV (reference sequence).

This clonotype was seen repeatedly, ten times or more. This sequence joins TRBV12-3 or TRBV12-4 and TRBJ1-2; no reliable D call. The CDR3 consists of 14 residues. V was clipped by 5 bases and J by 4 bases, with 14 bases between them. CDR3 in amino acids: CASSPARGIYGYTF. DNA for the CDR3: TGTGCCAGCAGTCCAGCCCGAGGGATCTATGGCTACACCTTC.

This clonotype occurred many times. The V gene is TRBV6-5, the J gene TRBJ1-2; the D gene is possibly TRBD1 (6 bases). The CDR3 extends over 15 amino acids. CDR1 is MNHEY, CDR2 SVGAGI, per germline. The V gene lost 2 bases and the J gene lost 3 bases, with 13 bases spanning the gap. The CDR3 region is CASSYQPGAYYGYTF. Written as DNA, the CDR3 is TGTGCCAGCAGTTACCAGCCAGGGGCTTACTATGGCTACACCTTC.

This clonotype was observed many times. The V call is TRBV11-2, the J call TRBJ2-3; no reliable D call. V gave up 5 bases and J gave up 6 bases, with 9 bases separating them. CDR3 size: 12 residues. The germline gives CDR1 SGHAT, CDR2 FQNNGV. The CDR3 spells CASSAREDTQYF. The CDR3 DNA sequence: TGTGCCAGCAGCGCTCGCGAGGATACGCAGTATTTT. Complete variable domain (other parts from reference TRBV11-2 and TRBJ2-3): EAGVAQSPRYKIIEKRQSVAFWCNPISGHATLYWYQQILGQGPKLLIQFQNNGVVDDSQLPKDRFSAERLKGVDSTLKIQPAKLEDSAVYLCASSAREDTQYFGPGTRLTVL.

This clonotype was observed many times. One junction end disagrees with the germline gene, perhaps due to a read error. This rearrangement joins TRBV2 to TRBJ2-1; tentatively, D is TRBD1 or TRBD2 (5 bases each). There are 10 residues in the CDR3. Per germline, CDR1 SNHLY and CDR2 FYNNEI. In nucleotides, the CDR3 is TGTGCCAGCAGTCGCCCGGGACCCAGGTTC. Encoded protein: CASSRPGPRF.

This clonotype was seen more than once but under ten times. The chain is built from TRBV10-3 and TRBJ1-4, with 8 nucleotides matching TRBD1. V shed 4 bases and J 5 bases; nucleotides not matched to a gene: 3. The CDR3 runs 14 residues. Per germline, CDR1 ENHRY and CDR2 SYGVKD. In DNA form, the CDR3 reads TGTGCCATCAGTGCAGGGGGCGCGAATGAAAAACTGTTTTTT. Residues: CAISAGGANEKLFF.

The V gene is TRBV5-6, the J gene TRBJ1-1; possibly TRBD1 for D (6 bases). In germline, CDR1 is SGHDT, CDR2 YYEEEE. The CDR3 has 15 amino acids. The V and J ends lost 1 base and 4 bases respectively, with 14 bases between them. This chain's CDR3 is CASSLWSGVGTEAFF. As DNA, the CDR3 is TGTGCCAGCAGCTTGTGGTCAGGGGTCGGCACTGAAGCTTTCTTT.

This clonotype showed up many times. The chain combines TRBV28 with TRBJ1-4, with 8 bases fitting TRBD1. The germline V gene encodes CDR1 MDHEN and CDR2 SYDVKM. V shed 3 bases and J 3 bases; nucleotides not matched to a gene: 3. The CDR3 is 15 residues long. This CDR3 reads CASSLGQAPNEKLFF. The CDR3 nucleotides are TGTGCCAGCAGTTTGGGACAGGCTCCTAATGAAAAACTGTTTTTT.

For this clonotype: A much larger clone sits a single nucleotide away, making a read error possible. The gene calls are TRBV27 and TRBJ2-7, with TRBD1 identical over 10 bases. Losses at the gene ends were 5 bases for V and 5 bases for J; bases not matched to a gene: 9. This CDR3 comprises 15 residues. Germline V gene sequence: CDR1 MNHEY, CDR2 SMNVEV (reference sequence). The CDR3: CASSDPGTGANEQYF. DNA for the CDR3: TGTGCCAGCAGTGATCCCGGGACAGGGGCAAACGAGCAGTACTTC.

This clonotype showed up many times. CDR3 DNA: TGTGCCAGCAGCTTCAGTGGCAGGAACTACAATGAGCAGTTCTTC. Encoded protein: CASSFSGRNYNEQFF. The chain carries TRBV7-2 and TRBJ2-1; unclear D gene. This CDR3 is 15 amino acids long. Germline CDR1 is SGHTA and CDR2 is FQGNSA. V was trimmed by 3 bases and J by 3 bases, leaving 12 bases between them.

This clonotype showed up many times. The V and J genes are TRBV7-9 and TRBJ2-2; D is unresolved. From germline, CDR1 is SEHNR and CDR2 FQNEAQ (reference sequence). V lost 11 bases and J 0 bases, leaving 16 bases between the germline ends. This CDR3 contains 15 residues. This chain's CDR3 is CAHSRRTANTGELFF. The CDR3 DNA reads TGTGCCCACTCTCGACGGACGGCGAACACCGGGGAGCTGTTTTTT.